Described below is a single T cell receptor beta chain sequence and its context. No antigen is known for it. Amplification used 60 Vbeta primers and 13 Jbeta primers. Sequencing used immunoSEQ multiplex PCR; TCRdb keeps in-frame clones, though not all of them. The data contain some 110,000 clones, less than 85% of them singletons. The data derive from a study of cytomegalovirus exposure and HLA in healthy donors. Study findings and constraints: Cytomegalovirus status, reportedly, was diagnosed with high specificity and sensitivity by the classifier. Immune exposure information comprised only CMV serostatus. Per a later analysis, roughly 17,000 TCR beta sequences showed association with HLA alleles at 0.05 false discovery rate.

Sequencing was carried out using PBMCs. The TCR sequence derives from a woman between 18 and 30 years old in good health and CMV-seropositive.

As DNA, the CDR3 is TGTGCCAGCAGTTACTCGACAGGGGGCGGCTATGAAAAACTGTTTTTT. Translating it yields CASSYSTGGGYEKLFF. The chain carries TRBV6-5 and TRBJ1-4; the match to TRBD1 covers 10 bases. This CDR3 spans 16 amino acids. The V and J ends lost 0 bases and 6 bases, in that order; junction bases with no gene match: 4. Germline V gene sequence: CDR1 MNHEY, CDR2 SVGAGI.